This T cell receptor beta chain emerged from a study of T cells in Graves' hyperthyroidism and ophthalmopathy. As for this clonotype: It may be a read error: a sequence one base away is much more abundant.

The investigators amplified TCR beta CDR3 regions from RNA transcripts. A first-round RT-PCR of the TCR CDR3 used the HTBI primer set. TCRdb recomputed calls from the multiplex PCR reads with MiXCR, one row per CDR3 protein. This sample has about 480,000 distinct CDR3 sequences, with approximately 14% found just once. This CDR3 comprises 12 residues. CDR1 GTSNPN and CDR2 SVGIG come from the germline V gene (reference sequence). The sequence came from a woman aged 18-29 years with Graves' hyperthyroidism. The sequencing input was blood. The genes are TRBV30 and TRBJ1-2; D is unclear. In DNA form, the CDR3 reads TGTACCTGGGATGGCACCAGGAGTGGCTACACCTTC. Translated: CTWDGTRSGYTF.